This T cell receptor (beta chain) was found in a study of metastatic and nonmetastatic thyroid tumors. The wider study: Samples came from malignant and benign thyroid patients, and repertoires were compared across blood and tumor or nodule tissue. General study findings and limits: Patients with malignant thyroid tumors reportedly had significantly higher TCR beta diversity than those with benign nodules, in blood and tumor.

Under the authors' procedure: A classifier of distant metastasis in papillary thyroid cancer was built from CDR3 differences (across clinicopathological groups). Via MiXCR, TCRdb re-called the PCR reads. The V and J calls come from TCRdb's annotation, not from the publication. The sample carries around 45,000 clones, around 15% recorded once. With regard to this clone: The antigen is not known.

Among the patients, none had received any treatment before thyroid surgery. The V gene's germline CDR1 is SGHKS and CDR2 YYEKEE (reference sequence). V lost 2 bases and J 2 bases, leaving 14 bases between the germline ends. The CDR3 runs 16 residues. The sequencing input was blood. The V call is TRBV5-5, the J call TRBJ1-3; the D gene is possibly TRBD1 (5 bases). This TCR was sampled from a female donor with papillary thyroid cancer or a benign thyroid nodule (not recorded which). Some clones in this sample may be carry-over from other donors' samples. The DNA of the CDR3 is TGTGCCAGCAGCTTTAACCCCGGGACGGCTGGAAACACCATATATTTT. It translates to CASSFNPGTAGNTIYF.